Shown below are 18 T cell receptor beta chains from a single sample sequenced in a study of T cells in localized non-small cell lung cancer. Measured with immunoSEQ multiplex PCR; TCRdb has only the in-frame clones, and not every one. The sample yields about 40,000 clones, 88% seen once. Sequencing was performed on peripheral blood, taken before any cancer treatment. These receptors were collected from a woman aged 40-69 years with stage I lung adenocarcinoma.

This chain uses TRBV5-6 with TRBJ2-3, with D perhaps matching TRBD2 (7 bases). V lost 4 bases, J lost 4 bases, and 19 bases lay in between. This CDR3 comprises 16 residues. The V gene's germline CDR1 is SGHDT and CDR2 YYEEEE. CDR3 sequence reads: CASSLWWRGGADTQYF. In DNA form, the CDR3 reads TGTGCCAGCAGCCTTTGGTGGAGGGGGGGAGCAGATACGCAGTATTTT.

The rearrangement joins TRBV30 to TRBJ2-2; TRBD1 matches 8 bases. Germline trimming cut 8 bases from V and 0 bases from J; bases unmatched to any gene: 8. Germline V CDR1 and CDR2: GTSNPN, SVGIG (reference sequence). The CDR3 is 15 residues long. The CDR3 spells CARGTGSANTGELFF. The CDR3, as DNA: TGTGCCCGTGGGACAGGCTCCGCGAACACCGGGGAGCTGTTTTTT.

The chain recombines TRBV7-9 with TRBJ2-1; D remains ambiguous. Germline V gene lookup returns CDR1 SEHNR and CDR2 FQNEAQ (reference sequence). CDR3 length: 13 residues. With 5 bases removed from V and 9 bases from J, the gap between germline ends came to 14 bases. The CDR3 nucleotides read TGTGCCAGCAGCCCCGATCTCCCTAGTGAGCAGTTCTTC. Translating it yields CASSPDLPSEQFF.

This sequence joins TRBV5-6 and TRBJ1-4, with D perhaps TRBD1 (5 bases). The CDR3 is 14 amino acids. V was trimmed by 1 base and J by 3 bases, leaving 7 bases between them. CDR1 SGHDT and CDR2 YYEEEE come from the germline V gene. The CDR3 loop is CASSLRQPNEKLFF. The CDR3 bases are TGTGCCAGCAGCTTGAGACAGCCTAATGAAAAACTGTTTTTT.

V gene TRBV7-2 combines with J gene TRBJ2-1; 7 bases line up with TRBD1. J was trimmed by 10 bases and V by 5 bases; bases with no gene match: 2. The CDR3 totals 11 residues. Looked up from germline, CDR1 is SGHTA and CDR2 is FQGNSA. The chain's CDR3 is CASSGDREQFF. The CDR3 DNA is TGTGCCAGCAGCGGGGACAGAGAGCAGTTCTTC. The variable domain in full, with the rest retrieved from reference TRBV7-2 and TRBJ2-1, is GAGVSQSPSNKVTEKGKDVELRCDPISGHTALYWYRQSLGQGLEFLIYFQGNSAPDKSGLPSDRFSAERTGGSVSTLTIQRTQQEDSAVYLCASSGDREQFFGPGTRLTVL.

This clone has just a few counts. This chain joins TRBV27 and TRBJ2-7; 9 bases map to TRBD1. Germline CDR1 is MNHEY and CDR2 is SMNVEV (reference sequence). There are 13 residues in the CDR3. The V segment lost 10 bases and the J segment 5 bases; nucleotides outside the gene matches: 9. In DNA, the CDR3 is TGTGCCACCCGGACAGGGGCAAGTAACGAGCAGTACTTC. This translates into CATRTGASNEQYF.

A few counts support this clone. The V call is TRBV28, the J call TRBJ2-7, with 10 nucleotides matching TRBD1. Trimming took 8 bases from V and 6 from J; bases not matched to a gene: 7. There are 13 residues in the CDR3. Germline values: CDR1 MDHEN, CDR2 SYDVKM. This CDR3 reads CASSTGGNGEQYF. In DNA, the CDR3 is TGTGCCAGCTCGACAGGGGGCAATGGCGAGCAGTACTTC.

CDR3 sequence: CAIRQTGEAFF. DNA of the CDR3: TGTGCCATCAGACAGACAGGTGAAGCTTTCTTT. The chain couples TRBV10-3 to TRBJ1-1, with a weak D call TRBD1 (6 bases). The CDR3 runs 11 residues. Trimming shortened V by 6 bases and J by 7 bases, and 9 bases separated the two germline ends. Per germline, CDR1 ENHRY and CDR2 SYGVKD.

The chain couples TRBV7-2 to TRBJ2-7, with 13 positions matching TRBD2. CDR3 length: 16 amino acids. J was trimmed by 0 bases and V by 2 bases; bases with no gene match: 1. Germline CDR1 SGHTA, CDR2 FQGNSA. The CDR3 DNA sequence: TGTGCCAGCAGCTTAAGGACTAGCGGGAGCTCCTACGAGCAGTACTTC. Translation: CASSLRTSGSSYEQYF.

This clone came up once. This rearrangement joins TRBV7-9 to TRBJ1-2, with 8 bases identical to TRBD1. CDR1 is SEHNR and CDR2 is FQNEAQ in the germline V gene (reference sequence). The CDR3 is 13 residues long. V shed 5 bases and J 7 bases; nucleotides not matched to a gene: 6. CDR3 bases: TGTGCCAGCAGCCTTGACAGGGGAGTTGGCTACACCTTC. Its protein product is CASSLDRGVGYTF.

The V and J genes are TRBV7-6 and TRBJ1-1; D may be TRBD1 (5 bases). V was trimmed by 1 base and J by 6 bases, leaving 12 bases between them. Per germline, CDR1 SGHVS and CDR2 FNYEAQ. The CDR3 has 14 amino acids. This CDR3 reads CASSLGALGPEAFF. DNA of the CDR3: TGTGCCAGCAGCTTAGGAGCTTTGGGACCTGAAGCTTTCTTT.

The chain joins TRBV13 to TRBJ1-1; 9 bases align to TRBD1. Germline V gene lookup returns CDR1 PRHDT and CDR2 FYEKMQ (reference sequence). CDR3 length: 17 amino acids. With 3 bases clipped from V and 1 base from J, the junction kept 9 bases outside the gene matches. The CDR3 coding sequence is TGTGCCAGCAGCTTTACCGGGTGGACAGGGGAGAACACTGAAGCTTTCTTT. Residues: CASSFTGWTGENTEAFF.

CDR3 DNA: TGTGCCAGCAGCTCTTTGGGGGGGACAGGGAAATATAACACTGAAGCTTTCTTT. Translation gives CASSSLGGTGKYNTEAFF. The J gene is TRBJ1-1, the V gene TRBV5-4; 9 bases align to TRBD1. J was trimmed by 2 bases and V by 3 bases; bases with no gene match: 14. Per germline, CDR1 SGHNT and CDR2 YYREEE (reference sequence). This CDR3 is 18 amino acids long.

J is TRBJ2-1 and V is TRBV19; no clear D. V dropped 3 bases and J dropped 0 bases, with 12 bases sitting between them. Germline V gene lookup returns CDR1 LNHDA and CDR2 SQIVND (reference sequence). The CDR3 has 16 amino acids. The CDR3 loop reads CASSIRQASSYNEQFF. For the CDR3, the DNA is TGTGCCAGTAGTATCAGGCAGGCGAGCTCCTACAATGAGCAGTTCTTC. The full variable domain, with the rest looked up from reference TRBV19 and TRBJ2-1, is DGGITQSPKYLFRKEGQNVTLSCEQNLNHDAMYWYRQDPGQGLRLIYYSQIVNDFQKGDIAEGYSVSREKKESFPLTVTSAQKNPTAFYLCASSIRQASSYNEQFFGPGTRLTVL.

The chain recombines TRBV6-1 with TRBJ2-2, with 11 bases matching TRBD2. The junction had 3 bases not matched to a gene; V was cut back by 1 base and J by 2 bases. The germline gives CDR1 MNHNS, CDR2 SASEGT. This CDR3 region has 17 residues. The CDR3 spells CASSEVGTSGNTGELFF. The CDR3 region has the DNA TGTGCCAGCAGTGAAGTCGGGACTAGCGGTAACACCGGGGAGCTGTTTTTT.

The chain is built from TRBV19 and TRBJ2-2, with 7 nucleotides matching TRBD2. The V gene end was trimmed by 7 bases and the J gene end by 3 bases; junction bases not matched to a gene: 8. CDR1 and CDR2 from the germline V gene are LNHDA and SQIVND (reference sequence). The CDR3 loop spans 15 amino acids. The CDR3 region is CASIPGGSHTGELFF. CDR3 DNA: TGTGCCAGTATTCCGGGCGGGAGCCACACCGGGGAGCTGTTTTTT.

The chain joins TRBV6-6 to TRBJ1-4, with 7 bases identical to TRBD1. The CDR3 covers 15 residues. The junction had 8 bases not matched to a gene; V was cut back by 6 bases and J by 4 bases. The germline gives CDR1 MNHNY, CDR2 SVGAGI (reference sequence). The CDR3 DNA is TGTGCCAGCAGCTCTCCGGGACAGAGTAATGAAAAACTGTTTTTT. This sequence encodes CASSSPGQSNEKLFF.

The chain is built from TRBV19 and TRBJ2-3; D is perhaps TRBD2 (5 bases). Deletions cut 3 bases from V and 2 bases from J, with 12 bases between. The CDR3 is made up of 15 amino acids. Per germline, CDR1 LNHDA and CDR2 SQIVND (reference sequence). The CDR3, as DNA: TGTGCCAGTAGTATCTTCACGGGAAACACAGATACGCAGTATTTT. Residues: CASSIFTGNTDTQYF.